This TCR beta chain was sequenced during a study of response to subunit inactivated influenza vaccine. TCRdb re-called the RT-PCR reads through MiXCR, storing one row per CDR3 protein. This table has about 540,000 distinct CDR3 sequences, less than 25% appearing once. Germline V gene lookup returns CDR1 LGHDT and CDR2 YNNKEL (reference sequence). This CDR3 is 20 amino acids long. The J segment lost 2 bases and the V segment lost 1 base, leaving 11 bases of the junction unmatched. This clonotype was seen a handful of times. The same specimen was also included in a second study, on T cells expressing NK-cell markers. This second report adds: Beta-chain TCR cDNA was generated via 5'RACE template switching with UMIs. The TCR beta repertoires originated in sorted CD3+CD56+NKG2C+, CD3+CD56+NKG2C- and CD3+CD56-NKG2C+ T cells. NKG2C+ dominant clonotypes from 6 or 7 donors made up about 1.0-7.5% of CD8+ T cells.

V usage is TRBV3-1 and J usage is TRBJ2-4; 13 nucleotides agree with TRBD2. This TCR came from a man between 45 and 60 years old who received an inactivated influenza vaccine. The sample consisted of CD4+ T cells sorted from PBMCs, taken approximately 13 days after vaccination. The CDR3 sequence: CASSQAGLAGRSSTKNIQYF. CDR3 DNA sequence: TGTGCCAGCAGCCAAGCGGGACTAGCGGGACGATCCTCTACCAAAAACATTCAGTACTTC.